These 32 T cell receptor beta chains share one sample of origin, sequenced in a study of blood T cells in healthy people across ages. A J-beta primer mix and a sample-barcoded 5' primer were used in a second PCR of about 7 to 12 cycles. MiXCR was run by TCRdb on the 5' RACE reads, yielding one entry per CDR3 protein. The sample carries over 1,200,000 distinct CDR3 sequences, roughly 59% recorded once. The sequenced sample was blood. All receptors derive from a man younger than 30 in good health.

This clonotype was seen once. CDR3 bases: TGCGCCAGCAGCCAAGGGGTCGGGGCAGATTCACCCCTCCACTTT. This sequence encodes CASSQGVGADSPLHF. This chain uses TRBV4-1 with TRBJ1-6; a possible D gene is TRBD1 (5 bases). Trimming left V 1 base short and J 8 bases short, with 12 bases between. The V gene's germline CDR1 is MGHRA and CDR2 YSYEKL. This CDR3 contains 15 residues.

This chain uses TRBV3-1 with TRBJ2-3; D possibly matches TRBD1 or TRBD2 (7 bases each). The germline V gene has CDR1 LGHDT and CDR2 YNNKEL (reference sequence). CDR3 length: 17 residues. V was clipped by 5 bases and J by 0 bases, with 18 bases between them. CDR3 DNA sequence: TGTGCCAGCAGCGCCAGGGGGACTACCACTAGCACAGATACGCAGTATTTT. It yields the protein CASSARGTTTSTDTQYF.

This chain joins TRBV10-2 and TRBJ2-1; 10 bases fit TRBD1. CDR1 and CDR2 (germline): WSHSY, SAAADI. CDR3 length equals 14 residues. V lost 6 bases to trimming and J lost 4 bases; unmatched junction nucleotides: 3. Written as DNA, the CDR3 is TGCGCCAGCAGCGGGGACAGGGGTTACAATGAGCAGTTCTTC. Its translation: CASSGDRGYNEQFF.

The V and J genes are TRBV6-5 and TRBJ2-7, with D possibly being TRBD1 (5 bases). V was cut by 2 bases and J by 2 bases, with 10 bases left in between. Germline V gene lookup returns CDR1 MNHEY and CDR2 SVGAGI. This CDR3 contains 14 residues. For the CDR3, the DNA is TGTGCCAGCAGTTACGGTATAGGGGCCTACGAGCAGTACTTC. Its translation: CASSYGIGAYEQYF.

This rearrangement joins TRBV7-9 to TRBJ1-3; D is uncertain. Germline V gene lookup returns CDR1 SEHNR and CDR2 FQNEAQ (reference sequence). This CDR3 is 12 amino acids long. V was pared by 6 bases and J by 7 bases, with 10 bases between. CDR3 nucleotide sequence: TGTGCCAGCAGTCAAGAAAAGAACACCATATATTTT. It translates to CASSQEKNTIYF. Looking up the rest from reference TRBV7-9 and TRBJ1-3 gives the full variable domain: DTGVSQNPRHKITKRGQNVTFRCDPISEHNRLYWYRQTLGQGPEFLTYFQNEAQLEKSRLLSDRFSAERPKGSFSTLEIQRTEQGDSAMYLCASSQEKNTIYFGEGSWLTVV.

This clonotype was seen at least ten times. This chain uses TRBV27 with TRBJ2-1; no clear D. Germline assignment: CDR1 MNHEY and CDR2 SMNVEV (reference sequence). V was trimmed by 1 base and J by 4 bases, leaving 5 bases between them. The CDR3 is 13 amino acids. CDR3 amino acids: CASSLWGYNEQFF. The CDR3 coding sequence is TGTGCCAGCAGTTTATGGGGTTACAATGAGCAGTTCTTC.

The gene calls are TRBV27 and TRBJ2-1, with 7 bases that match TRBD2. With 4 bases clipped from V and 4 bases from J, the junction kept 13 bases outside the gene matches. The CDR3 extends over 17 amino acids. CDR1 MNHEY and CDR2 SMNVEV come from the germline V gene (reference sequence). This CDR3 is CASSSRLGRTLYNEQFF. In DNA, the CDR3 is TGTGCCAGCAGTTCCCGCCTCGGGAGGACCTTATACAATGAGCAGTTCTTC.

This clonotype has at least ten counts. The V and J genes are TRBV4-3 and TRBJ2-2; D is uncertain. The CDR3 has 13 amino acids. The V and J ends lost 1 base and 5 bases respectively, with 5 bases between them. The germline gives CDR1 LGHNA, CDR2 YSLEER. The CDR3 DNA reads as TGCGCCAGCAGCCAAGTTGGGACCGGGGAGCTGTTTTTT. Translating gives CASSQVGTGELFF.

The gene calls are TRBV9 and TRBJ1-6; D uncertain. V was cut by 0 bases and J by 6 bases, with 10 bases left in between. Germline-derived CDR1 and CDR2 are SGDLS and YYNGEE. CDR3 length: 15 amino acids. The CDR3 spells CASSVAELSNSPLHF. In nucleotides, the CDR3 is TGTGCCAGCAGCGTAGCCGAGCTCAGTAATTCACCCCTCCACTTT.

The rearrangement uses TRBV7-2 and TRBJ2-7; no reliable D call. The germline V and J ends were trimmed by 1 base and 0 bases, with 16 bases remaining between them. The CDR3 length is 17 residues. Germline V gene sequence: CDR1 SGHTA, CDR2 FQGNSA. CDR3 DNA: TGTGCCAGCAGCTTAGAGGTTGGCAGACTTCTCTCCTACGAGCAGTACTTC. Amino acid sequence: CASSLEVGRLLSYEQYF.

This chain uses TRBV4-2 with TRBJ2-3; D gene unclear. Germline CDR1 is LGHNA and CDR2 is YNFKEQ. The CDR3 is 14 residues long. V dropped 0 bases and J dropped 4 bases, with 8 bases sitting between them. CDR3 nucleotide sequence: TGTGCCAGCAGCCAAGATGTGGATTCAGATACGCAGTATTTT. Translating gives CASSQDVDSDTQYF.

V is TRBV20-1 and J is TRBJ1-1, with D possibly matching TRBD1 (5 bases). Trimming pared 4 bases from V and 3 bases from J, leaving 12 bases between. CDR3 size: 13 residues. Looked up from germline, CDR1 is DFQATT and CDR2 is SNEGSKA (reference sequence). CDR3 in amino acids: CSATYSGYTEAFF. In DNA form, the CDR3 reads TGCAGTGCTACTTATTCAGGGTACACTGAAGCTTTCTTT.

In its sample, this clonotype was seen a few times. The V and J genes are TRBV20-1 and TRBJ1-2; 9 bases match TRBD1. Germline CDR1 DFQATT, CDR2 SNEGSKA (reference sequence). V lost 2 bases and J lost 7; bases outside the gene matches: 11. This CDR3 is 15 amino acids long. Here the CDR3 DNA reads TGCAGTGCTAGACGCCGTTCCGGGACAGGGCCTGGCTACACCTTC. It encodes CSARRRSGTGPGYTF.

The V gene is TRBV2, the J gene TRBJ2-3; 9 positions match TRBD2. Trimming at V came to 0 bases and at J to 0 bases, leaving 1 base not matched to a gene. Germline-derived CDR1 and CDR2 are SNHLY and FYNNEI. The CDR3 loop spans 16 amino acids. The CDR3 region has the DNA TGTGCCAGCAGTGAAGCGCTAGCGGGAAGCACAGATACGCAGTATTTT. Translation gives CASSEALAGSTDTQYF.

V usage is TRBV2 and J usage is TRBJ1-1, with D unresolved. The germline V gene encodes CDR1 SNHLY and CDR2 FYNNEI. The CDR3 totals 12 residues. Trimming pared 8 bases from V and 1 base from J, leaving 8 bases between. The CDR3 nucleotides are TGTGCCAGCCATCCGGCGAACACTGAAGCTTTCTTT. It specifies CASHPANTEAFF.

The chain uses TRBV20-1 and TRBJ2-1; 7 positions agree with TRBD2. V gave up 5 bases and J gave up 5 bases; unmatched junction bases: 9. CDR3 length: 14 amino acids. CDR1 is DFQATT and CDR2 is SNEGSKA in the germline V gene (reference sequence). The CDR3 here is CSAPYQRGNNEQFF. The CDR3, as DNA: TGCAGTGCTCCGTACCAGCGGGGAAACAATGAGCAGTTCTTC.

This clonotype was counted at least ten times. The chain recombines TRBV12-3 or TRBV12-4 with TRBJ2-3, with 8 bases identical to TRBD1. This CDR3 contains 14 residues. The V segment lost 6 bases and the J segment 1 base; nucleotides outside the gene matches: 3. This CDR3 reads CASSPTGGTDTQYF. The CDR3 DNA sequence: TGTGCCAGCAGCCCGACAGGGGGCACAGATACGCAGTATTTT.

This clonotype was recorded a few times. V and J are TRBV6-6 and TRBJ2-5; D assignment may be TRBD1 or TRBD2 (6 bases each). Gene TRBJ2-7 matches the end of the DNA better, so the J call may be wrong. CDR3 length: 14 residues. Per germline, CDR1 MNHNY and CDR2 SVGAGI (reference sequence). Here the CDR3 reads CASSYEVGGGEQYF. The DNA for the CDR3 is TGTGCCAGCAGTTACGAGGTTGGAGGGGGCGAGCAGTACTTC.

This clonotype was observed once. This chain joins TRBV6-5 and TRBJ2-1; D is unresolved. Between the trimmed V and J ends, which lost 7 bases and 1 base, there was a span of 17 bases. Germline loops: CDR1 MNHEY, CDR2 SVGAGI. This CDR3 has 16 residues. The CDR3 sequence: CASNKAAKGSYNEQFF. The DNA of the CDR3 is TGTGCCAGCAACAAAGCCGCCAAGGGTTCCTACAATGAGCAGTTCTTC.

The V and J genes are TRBV27 and TRBJ1-2; TRBD1 might be the D (6 bases). Germline CDR1 is MNHEY and CDR2 is SMNVEV (reference sequence). V lost 4 bases to trimming and J lost 7 bases, with 13 bases between them. The CDR3 totals 13 residues. CDR3 sequence (DNA): TGTGCCAGCAGTTCAGGACAGTTTACTGGCTACACCTTC. It yields the protein CASSSGQFTGYTF.

As to this clonotype: The junction departs from the called germline gene at one end, perhaps through a read error. The chain links TRBV28 to TRBJ2-5; D remains ambiguous. Germline-derived CDR1 and CDR2 are MDHEN and SYDVKM. This CDR3 has 11 amino acids. CDR3 protein: CASSFPNEQYF. DNA for the CDR3: TGCGCCAGCAGCTTTCCGAATGAGCAGTACTTC.

This clonotype was seen only a few times. The chain couples TRBV20-1 to TRBJ2-7, with 10 bases matching TRBD2. The J call may be incorrect, as the DNA end agrees better with TRBJ2-5. Germline V lookup: CDR1 DFQATT, CDR2 SNEGSKA (reference sequence). CDR3 length: 15 residues. Here the CDR3 DNA reads TGCAGTGCCCAGGAGGCTAGCGGGAGTGGGCAGACCCAGTACTTC. Translating gives CSAQEASGSGQTQYF.

The CDR3 nucleotides are TGTGCCAGCAGCCAATCCAGATACAATGAGCAGTTCTTC. Its translation is CASSQSRYNEQFF. V gene TRBV4-2 combines with J gene TRBJ2-1, with no clear D. Germline CDR1 reads LGHNA; CDR2 reads YNFKEQ. The CDR3 is made up of 13 amino acids. V was cut by 2 bases and J by 4 bases, with 6 bases left in between.

The chain combines TRBV5-5 with TRBJ2-3, with 11 nucleotides matching TRBD2. This CDR3 is built from 16 residues. Trimming took 4 bases from V and 2 from J; bases not matched to a gene: 6. Germline-derived CDR1 and CDR2 are SGHKS and YYEKEE (reference sequence). CDR3 loop: CASSIRLAGHTDTQYF. In DNA, the CDR3 is TGTGCCAGCAGCATCCGACTAGCGGGACACACAGATACGCAGTATTTT.

A note on this clonotype: A read error is possible here, since a much larger clone lies one base away. This rearrangement joins TRBV2 to TRBJ2-4; D might be TRBD2 (5 bases). The J call may be in error: the DNA end matches TRBJ2-7 better. Germline CDR1 reads SNHLY; CDR2 reads FYNNEI. CDR3 length equals 11 residues. Written as DNA, the CDR3 is TGTGCCAGCAGGGAGGACTACGAGCAGTACTTC. Translated, it gives CASREDYEQYF.

The V gene is TRBV4-2, the J gene TRBJ2-2; D is unresolved. The CDR3 length is 12 residues. V lost 1 base, J lost 7 bases, and 4 bases lay in between. From germline, CDR1 is LGHNA and CDR2 YNFKEQ. CDR3 coding DNA: TGTGCCAGCAGCCAAGCAATCGGGGAGCTGTTTTTT. Its protein is CASSQAIGELFF.

The chain has TRBV4-2 and TRBJ2-3; perhaps TRBD2 as D (5 bases). The CDR3 length is 15 residues. Per germline, CDR1 LGHNA and CDR2 YNFKEQ. With 1 base removed from V and 6 bases from J, the gap between germline ends came to 14 bases. The CDR3 loop reads CASSQGLQTLDTQYF. CDR3 bases: TGTGCCAGCAGCCAAGGACTACAGACCCTGGATACGCAGTATTTT.

The J gene is TRBJ2-2, the V gene TRBV12-3 or TRBV12-4; 9 bases line up with TRBD2. This CDR3 is 17 amino acids long. Losses at the gene ends were 6 bases for V and 4 bases for J; bases not matched to a gene: 12. The CDR3 is CASSHPRGRGGTGELFF. The CDR3 bases are TGTGCCAGCAGCCACCCTCGCGGGAGGGGAGGCACCGGGGAGCTGTTTTTT.

V usage is TRBV6-2 or TRBV6-3 and J usage is TRBJ2-1; D possibly corresponds to TRBD1 (5 bases). From germline, CDR1 is MNHEY and CDR2 SVGEGT. CDR3 length equals 13 residues. V was cut by 6 bases and J by 9 bases, with 15 bases left in between. The CDR3 nucleotides are TGTGCCAGCAGGCAAACAGGTTGGGGTGAGCAGTTCTTC. Translated, it gives CASRQTGWGEQFF.

This clonotype was seen repeatedly, ten times or more. CDR3 nucleotides: TGTGCCAGCAGCCAAGGGGTCCGTGGTGGCTACACCTTC. It translates to CASSQGVRGGYTF. This chain connects TRBV3-1 to TRBJ1-2; D remains unclear. Germline V CDR1 and CDR2: LGHDT, YNNKEL (reference sequence). V lost 1 base, J lost 7 bases, and 10 bases lay in between. CDR3 length: 13 amino acids.

With regard to this clonotype: Mismatch with germline at one junction end may stem from a read error. The chain combines TRBV4-1 with TRBJ2-1; 14 nucleotides agree with TRBD2. The CDR3 covers 16 residues. CDR1 and CDR2 (germline): MGHRA, YSYEKL. This CDR3 is CASSQPVTSGGDEQFF. Here the CDR3 DNA reads TGCGCCAGCAGCCAACCTGTGACTAGCGGGGGGGATGAGCAGTTTTTC.

The chain recombines TRBV10-1 with TRBJ1-5, with 7 bases matching TRBD1. The CDR3 runs 15 residues. Unmatched junction bases numbered 14, after V lost 6 bases and J lost 9 bases. Germline V CDR1 and CDR2: WNHNN, SYGVQD (reference sequence). The CDR3 DNA reads TGCGCCAGCAGAGACAGGGCAGGATCGTATCTGCCCCAGCATTTT. Protein: CASRDRAGSYLPQHF.